This T cell receptor beta chain was recorded in a study of neurological immune-mediated disorders. Study conclusions and caveats: The greatest TCR clonal expansion occurred in HTLV-1-associated myelopathy and the least in multiple sclerosis, which fell below healthy controls.

Points on this clonotype: Its target is not known.

The making of cDNA relied on 5'RACE with 10-nucleotide random UMIs. Each CDR3 protein gets one entry after TCRdb re-called the 5' RACE reads with MiXCR. The sample carries approximately 50,000 distinct CDR3 sequences, 6.5% to 8.5% recorded once. Time point noted: longitudinal time-point 3. Blood bank volunteers in Maryland, USA, served as healthy controls. The unsorted libraries were produced from 2 million PBMCs held at -80 C. Germline loops: CDR1 SGHRS, CDR2 YFSETQ. The junction had 8 bases not matched to a gene; V was cut back by 4 bases and J by 5 bases. This CDR3 region has 14 residues. The sample consisted of PBMCs. The TCR was taken from a woman aged 40-49 years in good health. The chain couples TRBV5-1 to TRBJ1-1; 7 nucleotides align to TRBD1. CDR3 bases: TGCGCCAGCAGCCAGGGGGGGGTGAGGACTGAAGCTTTCTTT. Its protein is CASSQGGVRTEAFF.